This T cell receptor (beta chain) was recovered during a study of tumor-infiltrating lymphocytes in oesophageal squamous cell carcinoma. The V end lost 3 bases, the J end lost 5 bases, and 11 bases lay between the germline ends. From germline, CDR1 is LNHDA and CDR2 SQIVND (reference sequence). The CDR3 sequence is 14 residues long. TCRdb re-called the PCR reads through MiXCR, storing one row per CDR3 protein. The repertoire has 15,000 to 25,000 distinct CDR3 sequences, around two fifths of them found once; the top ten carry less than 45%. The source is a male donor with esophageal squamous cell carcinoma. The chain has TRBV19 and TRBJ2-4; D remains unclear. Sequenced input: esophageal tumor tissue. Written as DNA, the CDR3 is TGTGCCAGTAGTATGAACGGGTTACAAAACATTCAGTACTTC. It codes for CASSMNGLQNIQYF. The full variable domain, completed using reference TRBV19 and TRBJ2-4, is DGGITQSPKYLFRKEGQNVTLSCEQNLNHDAMYWYRQDPGQGLRLIYYSQIVNDFQKGDIAEGYSVSREKKESFPLTVTSAQKNPTAFYLCASSMNGLQNIQYFGAGTRLSVL.